This T cell receptor (beta chain) was sequenced for a study of regulatory T cells. General observations from the study: In CD3G-deficient patients, conventional CD4+ T cells were enriched for hydrophobic CDR3 residues at positions 6 and 7.

CD4+ cells were sorted into CD25-high CD127-low regulatory cells and CD25-low CD127-high conventional cells. The CDR3 loop spans 18 amino acids. Germline CDR1 is SGHTA and CDR2 is FQGNSA. Trimming took 4 bases from V and 0 from J, leaving 16 bases between them. Primers: 52 TRBV forward and 13 TRBJ reverse. Libraries were prepared by immunoSEQ multiplex PCR; TCRdb keeps only in-frame clonotypes and omits some of them. The sample has almost 30,000 clones; around 93% are singletons. As for this clone: Its antigen remains unknown.

The sample taken for sequencing was conventional CD4+ T cells sorted from blood. This clonotype was sampled from a person aged 18-30 years with CD3G deficiency. This chain links TRBV7-2 with TRBJ1-6; D is perhaps TRBD1 (5 bases). DNA for the CDR3: TGTGCCAGCAGCTACCAGGGCACGTCAAGCTCCTATAATTCACCCCTCCACTTT. Residues: CASSYQGTSSSYNSPLHF.